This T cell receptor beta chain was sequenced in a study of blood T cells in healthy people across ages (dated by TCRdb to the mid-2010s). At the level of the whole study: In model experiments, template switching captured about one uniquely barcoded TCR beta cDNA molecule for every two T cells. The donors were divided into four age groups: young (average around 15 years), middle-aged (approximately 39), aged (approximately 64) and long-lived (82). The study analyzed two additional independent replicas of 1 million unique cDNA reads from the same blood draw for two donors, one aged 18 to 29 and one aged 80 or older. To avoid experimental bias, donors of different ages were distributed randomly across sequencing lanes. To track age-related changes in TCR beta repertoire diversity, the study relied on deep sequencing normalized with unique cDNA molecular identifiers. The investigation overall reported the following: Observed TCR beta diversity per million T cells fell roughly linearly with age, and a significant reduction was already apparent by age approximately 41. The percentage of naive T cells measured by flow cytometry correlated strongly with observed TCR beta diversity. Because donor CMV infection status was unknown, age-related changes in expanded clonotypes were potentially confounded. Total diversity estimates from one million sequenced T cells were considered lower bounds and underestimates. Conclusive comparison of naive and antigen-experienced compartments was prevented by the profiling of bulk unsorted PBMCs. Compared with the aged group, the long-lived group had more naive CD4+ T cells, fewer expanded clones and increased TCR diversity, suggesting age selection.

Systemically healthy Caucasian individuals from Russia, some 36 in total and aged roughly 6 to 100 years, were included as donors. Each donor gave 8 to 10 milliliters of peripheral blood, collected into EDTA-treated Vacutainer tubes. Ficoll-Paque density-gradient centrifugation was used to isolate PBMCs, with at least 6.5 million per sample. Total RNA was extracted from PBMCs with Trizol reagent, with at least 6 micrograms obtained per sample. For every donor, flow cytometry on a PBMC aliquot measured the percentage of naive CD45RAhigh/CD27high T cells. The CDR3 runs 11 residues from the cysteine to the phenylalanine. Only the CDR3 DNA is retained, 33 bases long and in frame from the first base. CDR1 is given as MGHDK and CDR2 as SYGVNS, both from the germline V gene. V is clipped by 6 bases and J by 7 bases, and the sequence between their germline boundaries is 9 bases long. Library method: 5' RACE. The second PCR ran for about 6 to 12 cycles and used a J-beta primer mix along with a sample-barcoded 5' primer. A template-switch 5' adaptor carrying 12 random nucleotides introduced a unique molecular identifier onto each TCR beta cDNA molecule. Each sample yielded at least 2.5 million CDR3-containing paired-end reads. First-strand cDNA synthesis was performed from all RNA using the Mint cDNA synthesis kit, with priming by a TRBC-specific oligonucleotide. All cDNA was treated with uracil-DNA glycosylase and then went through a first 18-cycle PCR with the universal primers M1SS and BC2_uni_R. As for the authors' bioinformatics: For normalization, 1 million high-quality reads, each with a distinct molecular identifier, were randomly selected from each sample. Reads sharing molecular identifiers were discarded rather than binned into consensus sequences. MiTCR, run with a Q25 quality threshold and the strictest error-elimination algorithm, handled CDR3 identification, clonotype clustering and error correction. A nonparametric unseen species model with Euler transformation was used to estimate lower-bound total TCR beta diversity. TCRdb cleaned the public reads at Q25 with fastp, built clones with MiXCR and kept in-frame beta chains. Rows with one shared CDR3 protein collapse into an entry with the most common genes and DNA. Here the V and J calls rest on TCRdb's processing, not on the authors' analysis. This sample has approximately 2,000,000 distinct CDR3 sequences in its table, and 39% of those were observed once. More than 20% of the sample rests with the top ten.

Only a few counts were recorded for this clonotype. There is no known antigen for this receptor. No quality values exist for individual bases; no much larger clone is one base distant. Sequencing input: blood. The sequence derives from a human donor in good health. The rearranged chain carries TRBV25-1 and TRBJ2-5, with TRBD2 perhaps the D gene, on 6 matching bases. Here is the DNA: TGTGCCAGCAGCGCCGGGAGGACCCAGTACTTC. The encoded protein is CASSAGRTQYF.